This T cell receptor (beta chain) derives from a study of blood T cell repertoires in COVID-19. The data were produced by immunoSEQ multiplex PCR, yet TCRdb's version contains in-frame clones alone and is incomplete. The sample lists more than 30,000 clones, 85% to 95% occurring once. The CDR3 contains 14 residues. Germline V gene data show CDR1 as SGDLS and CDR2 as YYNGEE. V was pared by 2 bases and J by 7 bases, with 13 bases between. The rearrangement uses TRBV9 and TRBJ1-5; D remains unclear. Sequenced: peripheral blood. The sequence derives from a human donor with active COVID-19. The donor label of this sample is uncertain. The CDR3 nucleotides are TGTGCCAGCAGCGTTGAGGGCTCGGGCCAGCCCCAGCATTTT. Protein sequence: CASSVEGSGQPQHF.